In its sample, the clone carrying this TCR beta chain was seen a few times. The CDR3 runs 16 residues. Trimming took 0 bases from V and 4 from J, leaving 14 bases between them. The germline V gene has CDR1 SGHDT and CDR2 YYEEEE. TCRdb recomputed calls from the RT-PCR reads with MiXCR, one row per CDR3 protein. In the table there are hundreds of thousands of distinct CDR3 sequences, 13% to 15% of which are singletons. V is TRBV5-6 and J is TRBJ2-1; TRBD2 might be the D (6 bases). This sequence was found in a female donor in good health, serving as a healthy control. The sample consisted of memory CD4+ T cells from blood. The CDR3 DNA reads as TGTGCCAGCAGCTTGGTACTTGGCGGGGTTTACAATGAGCAGTTCTTC. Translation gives CASSLVLGGVYNEQFF.